These 23 T cell receptor beta chains originate from one sample sequenced in a study of shared clonotypes between healthy human individuals. Using immunoSEQ multiplex PCR, the repertoire was profiled, and TCRdb retains in-frame clones only, with some absent. The sample consists of over 700,000 clones, over 60% of them appearing once. The sample was memory CD4+ T cells sorted from blood. The sample's subset: CD45RA-negative fraction. The receptors here all came from a woman between 25 and 40 years old in good health.

The rearrangement uses TRBV16 and TRBJ2-7, with a possible D match to TRBD2 (6 bases). V lost 3 bases, J lost 2 bases, and 11 bases lay in between. Germline V gives CDR1 KGHSY, CDR2 FQNENV. The CDR3 has 14 residues. The CDR3 sequence is CASSQGTVTYEQYF. CDR3 nucleotide sequence: TGTGCCAGCAGCCAGGGGACTGTCACCTACGAGCAGTACTTC.

The CDR3 nucleotides are TGTGCCAGCAGGGGACCGGGACGCGTACTGAATGAGCAGTTCTTC. As protein: CASRGPGRVLNEQFF. The chain uses TRBV28 and TRBJ2-1; D possibly matches TRBD1 or TRBD2 (5 bases each). V was pared by 6 bases and J by 7 bases, with 19 bases between. The germline gives CDR1 MDHEN, CDR2 SYDVKM. This CDR3 contains 15 residues. The variable domain in full, with the rest retrieved from reference TRBV28 and TRBJ2-1, is DVKVTQSSRYLVKRTGEKVFLECVQDMDHENMFWYRQDPGLGLRLIYFSYDVKMKEKGDIPEGYSVSREKKERFSLILESASTNQTSMYLCASRGPGRVLNEQFFGPGTRLTVL.

The rearrangement joins TRBV29-1 to TRBJ2-5; TRBD1 is a possible D gene (6 bases). The end of the DNA is better explained by TRBJ2-7, so the J call may be wrong. The CDR3 has 14 residues. Germline V gene sequence: CDR1 SQVTM, CDR2 ANQGSEA. DNA of the CDR3: TGCAGCGTTAGTTGGCAGGGGCGAGCCTACGAGCAGTACTTC. As protein: CSVSWQGRAYEQYF.

This CDR3 is CASSLASVSYEQYF. The DNA for the CDR3 is TGTGCCAGCAGCTTGGCCAGCGTTTCCTACGAGCAGTACTTC. The chain links TRBV4-2 to TRBJ2-7, with no clear D. Per the germline V gene, CDR1 is LGHNA and CDR2 is YNFKEQ. The V and J ends lost 5 bases and 1 base respectively, with 12 bases between them. The CDR3 is 14 amino acids.

This clone was observed a few times. The rearrangement links TRBV18 to TRBJ2-1; D call uncertain. Germline V gene data show CDR1 as KGHSH and CDR2 as LQKENI. The V gene lost 1 base and the J gene lost 10 bases, with 8 bases spanning the gap. This CDR3 region has 12 residues. The CDR3 DNA reads as TGTGCCAGCTCACCACGGCGCCTGGAGCAGTTCTTC. This sequence encodes CASSPRRLEQFF.

V usage is TRBV27 and J usage is TRBJ2-5, with D uncertain. There are 16 residues in the CDR3. V shed 5 bases and J shed 4 bases, with 20 bases lying between them. Germline V CDR1 and CDR2: MNHEY, SMNVEV (reference sequence). CDR3 DNA sequence: TGTGCCAGCAGTCCAGGTCCCAGTTGGATGAGAGAGACCCAGTACTTC. Encoded protein: CASSPGPSWMRETQYF.

The CDR3, as DNA: TGTGCCTGTGCTACTGGGGGCGCAGGGTTCGCCGGGGAGCTGTTTTTT. Translating gives CACATGGAGFAGELFF. The rearrangement uses TRBV30 and TRBJ2-2; D may be TRBD1 (6 bases). The ends were cut back, 6 bases at V and 6 bases at J, with 23 bases in the middle. Germline values: CDR1 GTSNPN, CDR2 SVGIG (reference sequence). This CDR3 comprises 16 residues.

CDR3 sequence: CASSSGRSGSYEQYF. The CDR3 bases are TGTGCCAGCAGTTCGGGGAGGTCAGGGTCCTACGAGCAGTACTTC. The V and J genes are TRBV6-5 and TRBJ2-7; tentative D call: TRBD2 (6 bases). In germline, CDR1 is MNHEY, CDR2 SVGAGI. Between the trimmed V and J ends, which lost 4 bases and 1 base, there was a span of 14 bases. The CDR3 covers 15 residues.

J is TRBJ2-7 and V is TRBV15; TRBD2 aligns across 9 bases. The length of the CDR3 is 13 residues. Germline V lookup: CDR1 LNHNV, CDR2 YYDKDF (reference sequence). Germline trimming cut 3 bases from V and 9 bases from J; bases unmatched to any gene: 6. The CDR3 sequence: CATSSLLTSGQYF. CDR3 nucleotide sequence: TGTGCCACCAGCAGCCTACTGACTAGCGGGCAGTACTTC.

The chain joins TRBV28 to TRBJ1-5; D call uncertain. CDR3 length: 14 amino acids. V lost 9 bases, J lost 4 bases, and 16 bases lay in between. The germline gives CDR1 MDHEN, CDR2 SYDVKM. The CDR3 loop is CARGTRVINQPQHF. The CDR3 bases are TGTGCCAGAGGAACCCGAGTAATAAATCAGCCCCAGCATTTT. The entire variable domain, with the rest obtained from reference TRBV28 and TRBJ1-5, is as follows: DVKVTQSSRYLVKRTGEKVFLECVQDMDHENMFWYRQDPGLGLRLIYFSYDVKMKEKGDIPEGYSVSREKKERFSLILESASTNQTSMYLCARGTRVINQPQHFGDGTRLSIL.

J is TRBJ1-5 and V is TRBV10-3; possible D gene TRBD1, 5 bases. V was trimmed by 6 bases and J by 3 bases, leaving 9 bases between them. This CDR3 has 13 residues. Per germline, CDR1 ENHRY and CDR2 SYGVKD. The CDR3 sequence is CAISGGTNQPQHF. The CDR3 DNA reads TGTGCCATCAGCGGGGGTACCAATCAGCCCCAGCATTTT.

The chain carries TRBV13 and TRBJ1-2; D is unresolved. Trimming left V 4 bases short and J 8 bases short, with 11 bases between. Germline V gene data show CDR1 as PRHDT and CDR2 as FYEKMQ (reference sequence). This CDR3 is 12 amino acids long. CDR3 DNA: TGTGCCAGCAGCTCTCAGACAATGGGCTACACCTTC. It yields the protein CASSSQTMGYTF.

The CDR3 sequence is CASSEPGLVANNEQFF. The DNA of the CDR3 is TGTGCCAGCAGTGAACCGGGACTAGTGGCGAACAATGAGCAGTTCTTC. The V call is TRBV27, the J call TRBJ2-1; 8 positions agree with TRBD2. The CDR3 has 16 residues. The trim removed 5 bases at V and 5 bases at J, leaving 11 bases unmatched. CDR1 and CDR2 (germline): MNHEY, SMNVEV (reference sequence).

The chain links TRBV7-3 to TRBJ1-1; possibly TRBD1 for D (6 bases). The germline gives CDR1 SGHTA, CDR2 FQGTGA. CDR3 size: 14 residues. Trimming took 5 bases from V and 1 from J, leaving 11 bases between them. This CDR3 reads CASSTGQRNTEAFF. The CDR3 DNA follows: TGTGCCAGCAGCACCGGACAGAGGAACACTGAAGCTTTCTTT.

V usage is TRBV5-1 and J usage is TRBJ1-1, with D possibly matching TRBD1 (5 bases). This CDR3 contains 14 residues. From germline, CDR1 is SGHRS and CDR2 YFSETQ. Trimming shortened V by 4 bases and J by 2 bases, and 12 bases separated the two germline ends. CDR3: CASSRQGGNTEAFF. CDR3 coding DNA: TGCGCCAGCAGCCGTCAGGGAGGCAACACTGAAGCTTTCTTT.

J is TRBJ2-7 and V is TRBV9; a possible D gene is TRBD2 (6 bases). V dropped 0 bases and J dropped 0 bases, with 13 bases sitting between them. Germline-derived CDR1 and CDR2 are SGDLS and YYNGEE. This CDR3 is built from 16 residues. The CDR3 reads CASSVGLSGFSYEQYF. Here the CDR3 DNA reads TGTGCCAGCAGCGTAGGTCTTAGCGGTTTCTCCTACGAGCAGTACTTC.

This clone showed up just a few times. V gene TRBV19 combines with J gene TRBJ1-4; 10 nucleotides agree with TRBD1. J lost 6 bases, V lost 10 bases, and 5 bases had no gene match. This CDR3 contains 13 residues. Germline CDR1 LNHDA, CDR2 SQIVND (reference sequence). The CDR3 region has the DNA TGTGCCACCCGACAGGGGGCGGATGAAAAACTGTTTTTT. Translation: CATRQGADEKLFF. Full variable domain (outside the CDR3, taken from reference TRBV19 and TRBJ1-4): DGGITQSPKYLFRKEGQNVTLSCEQNLNHDAMYWYRQDPGQGLRLIYYSQIVNDFQKGDIAEGYSVSREKKESFPLTVTSAQKNPTAFYLCATRQGADEKLFFGSGTQLSVL.

The rearrangement joins TRBV27 to TRBJ2-1, with D possibly being TRBD2 (6 bases). The CDR3 runs 15 residues. Per the germline V gene, CDR1 is MNHEY and CDR2 is SMNVEV (reference sequence). V was pared by 2 bases and J by 12 bases, with 20 bases between. The CDR3 loop is CASSLVLAGPSGQFF. The CDR3 DNA sequence: TGTGCCAGCAGTTTAGTACTAGCAGGACCATCGGGGCAGTTCTTC.

The V gene is TRBV6-1, the J gene TRBJ1-4, with D hard to call. Trimming removed 6 bases from V and 3 bases from J, with 8 bases in between. CDR1 and CDR2 (germline): MNHNS, SASEGT. The CDR3 is 13 amino acids. The CDR3: CASRARPNEKLFF. The CDR3, as DNA: TGTGCCAGCAGGGCCAGACCTAATGAAAAACTGTTTTTT.

V is TRBV2 and J is TRBJ2-7; D unresolved. The germline gives CDR1 SNHLY, CDR2 FYNNEI. The CDR3 is 11 amino acids. Trimming removed 6 bases at V and 1 base at J, with 4 bases between. DNA of the CDR3: TGTGCCAGCAGGAATTCCTACGAGCAGTACTTC. Translated, it gives CASRNSYEQYF.

In this sample, this clone turned up once. The rearrangement links TRBV2 to TRBJ2-3, with D uncertain. This CDR3 is built from 16 residues. Trimming took 0 bases from V and 2 from J, leaving 12 bases between them. The germline gives CDR1 SNHLY, CDR2 FYNNEI. The CDR3: CASSEATVTITDTQYF. The CDR3 nucleotides read TGTGCCAGCAGTGAAGCGACGGTTACGATCACAGATACGCAGTATTTT.

V usage is TRBV1 and J usage is TRBJ2-3; TRBD1 is taken as the D call from the table, unchecked against the DNA. TRBV1 is listed as a pseudogene. The CDR3 contains 11 residues. The CDR3 protein is CTSSAHSTQYF. The CDR3 bases are TGCACCAGTTCTGCCCACAGCACGCAGTATTTT.

This clone was recorded a few times. The chain recombines TRBV5-1 with TRBJ2-1; 12 nucleotides agree with TRBD2. J was trimmed by 9 bases and V by 0 bases; bases with no gene match: 7. The CDR3 has 16 amino acids. The V gene's germline CDR1 is SGHRS and CDR2 YFSETQ. Here the CDR3 DNA reads TGCGCCAGCAGCTTGGTCGCGACTAGCGGGAGTATTGAGCAGTTCTTC. As protein: CASSLVATSGSIEQFF.